Following are 30 T cell receptor beta chains from one sample sequenced in a study of T cells in Graves' hyperthyroidism and ophthalmopathy. RNA transcripts gave rise to amplified TCR beta CDR3 regions. The primer set for the first-round RT-PCR of the TCR CDR3 was HTBI. Each CDR3 protein gets one entry after TCRdb re-called the multiplex PCR reads with MiXCR. The sample yields a few hundred thousand distinct CDR3 sequences, around 23% seen once. Input material: blood. These receptors came from a woman between 45 and 60 years old with Graves' hyperthyroidism.

This clonotype was counted ten times or more. V usage is TRBV24-1 and J usage is TRBJ2-5; 7 bases match TRBD1. V was clipped by 3 bases and J by 5 bases; unmatched bases: 14. Germline V gene sequence: CDR1 KGHDR, CDR2 SFDVKD. The CDR3 extends over 17 amino acids. CDR3 in DNA: TGTGCCACCAGTGATCGACTCGGGACAGACACCCAGGAGACCCAGTACTTC. Its protein is CATSDRLGTDTQETQYF.

The table lists this clonotype with many counts. The chain carries TRBV20-1 and TRBJ1-1; D gene uncertain. Trimming removed 5 bases at V and 2 bases at J, with 6 bases between. CDR3 size: 11 residues. Germline V gives CDR1 DFQATT, CDR2 SNEGSKA (reference sequence). This chain's CDR3 is CSASDNTEAFF. Written as DNA, the CDR3 is TGCAGTGCTTCCGATAACACTGAAGCTTTCTTT.

This clonotype was detected many times. The rearrangement uses TRBV5-1 and TRBJ2-4; D is perhaps TRBD2 (7 bases). The CDR3 is made up of 14 amino acids. Trimming took 4 bases from V and 7 from J, leaving 15 bases between them. Germline V gene sequence: CDR1 SGHRS, CDR2 YFSETQ. The CDR3 protein is CASSEGGASNIQYF. The CDR3 region has the DNA TGCGCCAGCAGCGAGGGGGGGGCGAGCAACATTCAGTACTTC.

This clonotype showed up many times. The genes are TRBV5-4 and TRBJ2-7; a weak D match, TRBD2 (5 bases). CDR3 size: 12 residues. V was shortened by 1 base and J by 5 bases, with 7 bases between the two germline ends. Germline V gene data show CDR1 as SGHNT and CDR2 as YYREEE (reference sequence). For the CDR3, the DNA is TGTGCCAGCAGCTTGTCCGGGGACGAGCAGTACTTC. Its translation is CASSLSGDEQYF.

Note on this clonotype: This sequence may be a read error, since a much larger clone differs from it by one base. V is TRBV28 and J is TRBJ1-1, with 9 bases that match TRBD1. CDR3 size: 14 residues. Germline V gene sequence: CDR1 MDHEN, CDR2 SYDVKM. CDR3 nucleotide sequence: TGTGTCAGCAGAGACGGACAGGGGAGCACTGAAGCTTTCTTT. Translating it yields CVSRDGQGSTEAFF.

This clonotype was seen many times. This sequence joins TRBV28 and TRBJ2-7, with D possibly TRBD2 on 5 matching bases. V lost 6 bases to trimming and J lost 3 bases, with 9 bases between them. The CDR3 totals 12 residues. The germline V gene has CDR1 MDHEN and CDR2 SYDVKM. This CDR3 reads CASSPAVYEQYF. Written as DNA, the CDR3 is TGTGCCAGCAGCCCAGCGGTCTACGAGCAGTACTTC.

Concerning this clonotype itself: One base away lies a much larger clone, so this may be a sequencing read error. The chain joins TRBV15 to TRBJ2-3; no clear D gene. This CDR3 spans 13 amino acids. The germline gives CDR1 LNHNV, CDR2 YYDKDF (reference sequence). CDR3 in DNA: TGTGGCACCAGCAGAGAGGTAACAGATACGCAGTATTTT. This sequence encodes CGTSREVTDTQYF.

This clonotype appeared many times. V usage is TRBV19 and J usage is TRBJ1-1; possibly TRBD1 for D (5 bases). Germline V CDR1 and CDR2: LNHDA, SQIVND (reference sequence). The length of the CDR3 is 15 residues. V lost 7 bases and J 0 bases, leaving 15 bases between the germline ends. CDR3 protein: CASTPQELMNTEAFF. CDR3 sequence (DNA): TGTGCCAGTACCCCACAGGAGTTAATGAACACTGAAGCTTTCTTT.

There are many counts of this clonotype. This chain connects TRBV3-1 to TRBJ2-5; TRBD1 is a possible D gene (5 bases). The V gene lost 0 bases and the J gene lost 1 base, with 9 bases spanning the gap. The CDR3 extends over 15 amino acids. CDR1 is LGHDT and CDR2 is YNNKEL in the germline V gene (reference sequence). In DNA form, the CDR3 reads TGTGCCAGCAGCCAAGATGCCAGGGTCCAAGAGACCCAGTACTTC. Its protein product is CASSQDARVQETQYF.

This clonotype has a handful of counts. The chain recombines TRBV12-3 or TRBV12-4 with TRBJ1-1; D gene uncertain. This CDR3 is 14 amino acids long. Trimming left V 9 bases short and J 7 bases short, with 21 bases between. CDR3 DNA: TGTGCCAGTGTTAGTAGCACAGAGACAAATGAAGCTTTCTTT. It translates to CASVSSTETNEAFF.

The V call is TRBV12-5, the J call TRBJ2-3; D gene uncertain. With 0 bases removed from V and 2 bases from J, the gap between germline ends came to 6 bases. The germline V gene encodes CDR1 LGHNT and CDR2 FRNRAP. The CDR3 runs to 14 residues. CDR3 DNA: TGTGCTAGTGGTTTGGTTAGTGTCACAGATACGCAGTATTTT. Translating it yields CASGLVSVTDTQYF.

This clonotype showed up many times. The rearrangement uses TRBV28 and TRBJ1-3, with 10 bases fitting TRBD1. From germline, CDR1 is MDHEN and CDR2 SYDVKM. Trimming at V came to 7 bases and at J to 2 bases, leaving 5 bases not matched to a gene. The CDR3 totals 15 residues. The CDR3 loop reads CASNPDRGPGNTIYF. Here the CDR3 DNA reads TGTGCCAGCAATCCCGACAGGGGGCCTGGAAACACCATATATTTT.

This clonotype was seen many times. The rearrangement uses TRBV7-6 and TRBJ2-5; 12 bases match TRBD1. V dropped 5 bases and J dropped 5; count of bases not matched to a gene: 9. The V gene's germline CDR1 is SGHVS and CDR2 FNYEAQ. This CDR3 comprises 16 residues. Written as DNA, the CDR3 is TGTGCCAGCAGCCCCCGGGACAGGGGGCTCCTGGAGACCCAGTACTTC. This sequence encodes CASSPRDRGLLETQYF.

This clonotype has at least ten counts. The chain couples TRBV6-1 to TRBJ1-4, with 10 bases identical to TRBD1. Unmatched junction bases numbered 9, after V lost 6 bases and J lost 2 bases. This CDR3 has 17 amino acids. Germline V gene lookup returns CDR1 MNHNS and CDR2 SASEGT. This CDR3 is CASRPLTGGGTNEKLFF. CDR3 DNA sequence: TGTGCCAGCAGACCCCTGACAGGGGGCGGGACTAATGAAAAACTGTTTTTT.

This clonotype turned up a few times. CDR3 residues: CASSQPTSGARSYEQYF. The CDR3 DNA reads as TGCGCCAGCAGCCAGCCGACTAGCGGAGCGAGATCCTACGAGCAGTACTTC. The chain recombines TRBV4-1 with TRBJ2-7; 9 positions match TRBD2. CDR1 is MGHRA, CDR2 YSYEKL, per germline. The V segment lost 3 bases and the J segment 1 base; nucleotides outside the gene matches: 10. The CDR3 is 17 residues long.

This clonotype has a count of ten or more. V usage is TRBV11-2 and J usage is TRBJ2-7; possibly TRBD1 for D (6 bases). The length of the CDR3 is 18 residues. Trimming pared 4 bases from V and 0 bases from J, leaving 22 bases between. CDR1 is SGHAT and CDR2 is FQNNGV in the germline V gene. In DNA form, the CDR3 reads TGTGCCAGCAGCTCGCTCGCCCCCAGGGGAGCGAGCTCCTACGAGCAGTACTTC. Its translation is CASSSLAPRGASSYEQYF.

This clonotype has a count of ten or more. J is TRBJ2-1 and V is TRBV29-1; D unclear. The V and J ends lost 1 base and 4 bases respectively, with 14 bases between them. The germline V gene encodes CDR1 SQVTM and CDR2 ANQGSEA. This CDR3 has 15 amino acids. The CDR3 is CSVEVDQSRYNEQFF. The CDR3 nucleotides read TGCAGCGTTGAAGTTGACCAGAGCCGATACAATGAGCAGTTCTTC.

The V gene is TRBV7-9, the J gene TRBJ2-3; D perhaps matches TRBD2 (5 bases). From germline, CDR1 is SEHNR and CDR2 FQNEAQ (reference sequence). Between the trimmed V and J ends, which lost 8 bases and 6 bases, there was a span of 9 bases. CDR3 length: 11 amino acids. This CDR3 reads CASGERDTQYF. The CDR3, as DNA: TGTGCCAGCGGAGAGCGGGATACGCAGTATTTT.

In its sample, this clonotype was seen many times. The chain has TRBV28 and TRBJ2-5, with a tentative D call TRBD1 (6 bases). The V gene lost 5 bases and the J gene lost 4 bases, with 20 bases spanning the gap. CDR1 and CDR2 (germline): MDHEN, SYDVKM. CDR3 size: 16 residues. CDR3 amino acids: CASSMTGSLRGETQYF. DNA of the CDR3: TGTGCCAGCAGTATGACAGGCTCGCTTCGGGGAGAGACCCAGTACTTC.

This clonotype was found many times. This chain uses TRBV5-1 with TRBJ1-1; D is undetermined. This CDR3 contains 13 residues. Germline lookup yields CDR1 SGHRS and CDR2 YFSETQ. Trimming removed 2 bases at V and 4 bases at J, with 9 bases between. Here the CDR3 DNA reads TGCGCCAGCAGCTTAAGGGTAAGCACTGAAGCTTTCTTT. Translation: CASSLRVSTEAFF.

Many counts were recorded for this clonotype. The rearrangement joins TRBV30 to TRBJ2-2; 9 bases align to TRBD2. The CDR3 contains 15 residues. Germline values: CDR1 GTSNPN, CDR2 SVGIG (reference sequence). The junction had 8 bases not matched to a gene; V was cut back by 3 bases and J by 6 bases. The CDR3 DNA follows: TGTGCCTGGAGAGAGGCTAGCGGGGCGCCCGGGGAGCTGTTTTTT. This encodes CAWREASGAPGELFF.

The V call is TRBV11-3, the J call TRBJ1-2, with 8 bases that match TRBD1. After removal of 6 bases from V and 4 bases from J, the junction contained 7 bases not matched to a gene. The CDR3 runs 14 residues. From germline, CDR1 is SGHNT and CDR2 YENEEA. Here the CDR3 reads CASSSSGGAYGYTF. In DNA, the CDR3 is TGTGCCAGCAGTTCTTCAGGGGGCGCCTATGGCTACACCTTC. The full variable domain, its missing parts supplied by reference TRBV11-3 and TRBJ1-2, is EAGVVQSPRYKIIEKKQPVAFWCNPISGHNTLYWYLQNLGQGPELLIRYENEEAVDDSQLPKDRFSAERLKGVDSTLKIQPAELGDSAVYLCASSSSGGAYGYTFGSGTRLTVV.

The sample holds many counts of this clonotype. This chain links TRBV2 with TRBJ2-1; TRBD2 matches at 8 bases. The junction had 9 bases not matched to a gene; V was cut back by 7 bases and J by 4 bases. Germline CDR1 and CDR2: SNHLY and FYNNEI. The CDR3 covers 15 residues. CDR3 sequence: CASNPRAGGYNEQFF. As DNA, the CDR3 is TGTGCCAGCAATCCAAGGGCGGGAGGTTACAATGAGCAGTTCTTC.

This clonotype was counted at least ten times. V gene TRBV29-1 combines with J gene TRBJ2-7; 7 bases fit TRBD2. The CDR3 has 12 residues. The trim removed 6 bases at V and 2 bases at J, leaving 4 bases unmatched. Looked up from germline, CDR1 is SQVTM and CDR2 is ANQGSEA. In DNA form, the CDR3 reads TGCAGCGTCGTTGGGGGGGCCTACGAGCAGTACTTC. It encodes CSVVGGAYEQYF.

At least ten counts were recorded for this clonotype. This chain uses TRBV30 with TRBJ1-2; the D is unclear. Trimming stripped 1 base from V and 7 bases from J, with 10 bases between. In germline, CDR1 is GTSNPN, CDR2 SVGIG (reference sequence). The CDR3 loop spans 12 amino acids. The CDR3 DNA is TGTGCCTGGAGTGCTTTCGGACTTGGCTACACCTTC. Translation gives CAWSAFGLGYTF.

This clonotype was counted ten times or more. CDR3: CAWAQGGNQPQHF. The CDR3 coding sequence is TGTGCCTGGGCACAGGGAGGTAATCAGCCCCAGCATTTT. V usage is TRBV30 and J usage is TRBJ1-5; possible D gene TRBD1, 6 bases. V lost 5 bases to trimming and J lost 4 bases, with 12 bases between them. Germline loops: CDR1 GTSNPN, CDR2 SVGIG (reference sequence). The length of the CDR3 is 13 residues.

This clonotype was seen a single time. V usage is TRBV20-1 and J usage is TRBJ1-4; the D gene is possibly TRBD1 (5 bases). Germline CDR1 reads DFQATT; CDR2 reads SNEGSKA (reference sequence). V was trimmed by 3 bases and J by 8 bases, leaving 19 bases between them. The CDR3 contains 15 residues. CDR3 bases: TGCAGTGCTAGTGCTCCGAGGGGCCAGGGCGAAAAACTGTTTTTT. Protein product: CSASAPRGQGEKLFF.

This clonotype has a handful of counts. The chain joins TRBV6-2 or TRBV6-3 to TRBJ2-3; D ambiguous. The CDR3 spans 14 residues. Trimming shortened V by 6 bases and J by 4 bases, and 14 bases separated the two germline ends. Germline V CDR1 and CDR2: MNHEY, SVGEGT. CDR3 sequence reads: CASRFTETSDTQYF. CDR3 nucleotide sequence: TGTGCCAGCAGATTTACAGAGACCTCAGATACGCAGTATTTT.

The chain links TRBV7-9 to TRBJ2-3; D perhaps matches TRBD1 (6 bases). Germline V gene sequence: CDR1 SEHNR, CDR2 FQNEAQ (reference sequence). V lost 5 bases and J 3 bases, leaving 15 bases between the germline ends. The CDR3 runs 15 residues. The CDR3 spells CASSTSGGWTDTQYF. CDR3 in DNA: TGTGCCAGCAGCACCAGTGGGGGCTGGACAGATACGCAGTATTTT.

The chain combines TRBV7-9 with TRBJ2-5; D gene uncertain. The CDR3 is 13 residues long. Trimming stripped 5 bases from V and 6 bases from J, with 13 bases between. Germline loops: CDR1 SEHNR, CDR2 FQNEAQ (reference sequence). CDR3 nucleotide sequence: TGTGCCAGCAGCGCCGGGCCCCTCCAGACCCAGTACTTC. It encodes CASSAGPLQTQYF.